The 29 T cell receptor beta chains below come from one sample, sequenced in a study of CD8 T cells in Susac syndrome. cDNA came from about 0.5 to 1 ug RNA primed by random hexamers. In TCRdb, the immunoSEQ multiplex PCR reads were re-called with MiXCR into one record per CDR3 protein. This table holds about 110,000 distinct CDR3 sequences, around 94% found once. Sequenced input: CD8+ T cells from PBMCs. The receptors were gathered from a human donor with Susac syndrome.

The gene calls are TRBV29-1 and TRBJ1-1; D remains unclear. The CDR3 runs 16 residues. V was trimmed by 5 bases and J by 7 bases, leaving 26 bases between them. Germline-derived CDR1 and CDR2 are SQVTM and ANQGSEA. CDR3 protein: CSVWAFSGLRNGEAFF. CDR3 nucleotides: TGCAGCGTTTGGGCTTTCTCCGGGCTCCGGAATGGTGAAGCTTTCTTT.

The genes are TRBV20-1 and TRBJ2-7, with TRBD2 matching over 7 bases. The CDR3 is 13 amino acids. Per germline, CDR1 DFQATT and CDR2 SNEGSKA (reference sequence). J gave up 4 bases and V 1 base, and 4 bases lay outside the gene matches. CDR3 sequence reads: CSARGDYHYEQYF. The CDR3 coding sequence is TGCAGTGCTAGAGGGGACTACCATTACGAGCAGTACTTC.

This clonotype was counted once. The V gene is TRBV27, the J gene TRBJ1-4; no firm D call. V was shortened by 6 bases and J by 5 bases, with 7 bases between the two germline ends. Germline V lookup: CDR1 MNHEY, CDR2 SMNVEV (reference sequence). The CDR3 loop spans 12 amino acids. The CDR3 DNA reads TGTGCCAGCAGGCGGGCCAATGAAAAACTGTTTTTT. Residues: CASRRANEKLFF.

The V call is TRBV7-9, the J call TRBJ2-1; D unresolved. The CDR3 runs to 12 residues. Trimming took 7 bases from V and 5 from J, leaving 9 bases between them. CDR1 and CDR2 (germline): SEHNR, FQNEAQ (reference sequence). CDR3: CASNLGNNEQFF. CDR3 bases: TGTGCCAGCAACCTTGGAAACAATGAGCAGTTCTTC.

V and J are TRBV12-5 and TRBJ2-7; D may be TRBD2 (5 bases). The CDR3 has 14 amino acids. Deletions cut 3 bases from V and 1 base from J, with 10 bases between. Per germline, CDR1 LGHNT and CDR2 FRNRAP. CDR3 amino acids: CASGLNGVSYEQYF. CDR3 sequence (DNA): TGTGCTAGTGGTTTAAACGGGGTTTCCTACGAGCAGTACTTC.

This clonotype appeared a single time. The chain links TRBV20-1 to TRBJ1-1, with D possibly matching TRBD1 (5 bases). CDR1 and CDR2 (germline): DFQATT, SNEGSKA (reference sequence). V lost 0 bases and J lost 4, with 15 bases in between. CDR3 size: 15 residues. Here the CDR3 reads CSARDTSGRGTEAFF. CDR3 coding DNA: TGCAGTGCTAGAGATACATCGGGGCGGGGCACTGAAGCTTTCTTT.

In this sample, this clonotype turned up once. In DNA, the CDR3 is TGTGCCAGCGTTTCGTTTCCGGGACTAGCGGGGGGCCCGAACACAGATACGCAGTATTTT. Residues: CASVSFPGLAGGPNTDTQYF. The chain combines TRBV11-1 with TRBJ2-3; 15 bases are shared with TRBD2. V was clipped by 8 bases and J by 2 bases; unmatched bases: 17. Per the germline V gene, CDR1 is SGHAT and CDR2 is FQDESV (reference sequence). The CDR3 has 20 residues.

The chain has TRBV3-1 and TRBJ1-6; possible D gene TRBD1, 6 bases. Trimming removed 1 base at V and 14 bases at J, with 15 bases between. Germline lookup yields CDR1 LGHDT and CDR2 YNNKEL (reference sequence). The length of the CDR3 is 14 residues. The CDR3 protein is CASSQVANREALHF. The CDR3 DNA is TGTGCCAGCAGCCAAGTCGCGAACAGGGAGGCCCTCCACTTT.

The gene calls are TRBV7-3 and TRBJ2-3, with a weak D call TRBD2 (7 bases). V lost 4 bases to trimming and J lost 6 bases, with 17 bases between them. Germline V gene lookup returns CDR1 SGHTA and CDR2 FQGTGA. The CDR3 is 15 residues long. CDR3 in DNA: TGTGCCAGCAGCTCCAGGACTCGGGGGGCTGATACGCAGTATTTT. Its translation: CASSSRTRGADTQYF.

This chain uses TRBV9 with TRBJ2-3; D might be TRBD1 or TRBD2, each matching 5 bases. Germline assignment: CDR1 SGDLS and CDR2 YYNGEE. The CDR3 length is 15 residues. Between the trimmed V and J ends, which lost 5 bases and 4 bases, there was a span of 17 bases. The CDR3 protein is CASSAVTGGADTQYF. The CDR3 nucleotides are TGTGCCAGCAGTGCCGTTACAGGAGGAGCAGATACGCAGTATTTT.

The chain uses TRBV19 and TRBJ1-1; D might be TRBD1 (6 bases). Germline V gene lookup returns CDR1 LNHDA and CDR2 SQIVND (reference sequence). Trimming removed 1 base from V and 6 bases from J, with 9 bases in between. This CDR3 comprises 13 residues. The CDR3 DNA follows: TGTGCCAGTAGTATAGCGGACAGCTCTGAAGCTTTCTTT. It yields the protein CASSIADSSEAFF.

The genes are TRBV12-3 or TRBV12-4 and TRBJ1-5; no firm D call. The CDR3 runs to 12 residues. The ends were cut back, 7 bases at V and 3 bases at J, with 7 bases in the middle. Here the CDR3 reads CASKPPNQPQHF. CDR3 coding DNA: TGTGCCAGCAAGCCGCCCAATCAGCCCCAGCATTTT.

This clonotype was counted once. The chain recombines TRBV4-2 with TRBJ2-1; unclear D gene. Germline V gives CDR1 LGHNA, CDR2 YNFKEQ. The CDR3 consists of 16 residues. V gave up 8 bases and J gave up 4 bases, with 21 bases separating them. The CDR3, as DNA: TGTGCCAGCTCGCAAGGCCCTCAGAGCATATACAATGAGCAGTTCTTC. Translation: CASSQGPQSIYNEQFF.

The gene calls are TRBV18 and TRBJ2-5; TRBD2 aligns across 13 bases. Losses at the gene ends were 9 bases for V and 4 bases for J; bases not matched to a gene: 8. CDR1 KGHSH and CDR2 LQKENI come from the germline V gene. The CDR3 consists of 15 residues. The CDR3 DNA sequence: TGTGCCAGACCCAGGACTAGCGGGGGAGGAGAGACCCAGTACTTC. Translation gives CARPRTSGGGETQYF.

Remarks on this clonotype: One end of the junction fails to match germline, which may point to a read error. The genes are TRBV3-1 and TRBJ2-1; 10 nucleotides match TRBD2. The CDR3 sequence is 12 residues long. Germline values: CDR1 LGHDT, CDR2 YNNKEL (reference sequence). The CDR3 protein is CASRSLAGEQPF. The CDR3 DNA reads as TGTGCCAGCAGATCGCTAGCGGGGGAGCAACCCTTC.

The chain links TRBV27 to TRBJ1-4; possible D gene TRBD1, 5 bases. The CDR3 totals 14 residues. CDR1 and CDR2 from the germline V gene are MNHEY and SMNVEV (reference sequence). V gave up 6 bases and J gave up 7 bases, with 15 bases separating them. The CDR3 bases are TGTGCCAGCAGCAGCTGGGACCCTAGTGAAAAACTGTTTTTT. Protein product: CASSSWDPSEKLFF.

This chain links TRBV12-3 or TRBV12-4 with TRBJ1-6, with D uncertain. V lost 5 bases and J lost 8, with 13 bases in between. The CDR3 runs 14 residues. CDR3 residues: CASSPSVEDSPLHF. Here the CDR3 DNA reads TGTGCCAGCAGTCCCTCTGTCGAGGATTCACCCCTCCACTTT.

The table lists this clonotype with a count of one. The chain links TRBV5-4 to TRBJ2-7; TRBD1 agrees at 8 bases. Germline CDR1 and CDR2: SGHNT and YYREEE (reference sequence). The CDR3 loop spans 14 amino acids. V lost 4 bases to trimming and J lost 2 bases; unmatched junction nucleotides: 5. CDR3 sequence: CASSAGQGPYEQYF. DNA of the CDR3: TGTGCCAGCAGCGCAGGACAGGGCCCCTACGAGCAGTACTTC.

The V call is TRBV20-1, the J call TRBJ2-2, with D possibly being TRBD1 (5 bases). Per the germline V gene, CDR1 is DFQATT and CDR2 is SNEGSKA (reference sequence). The CDR3 has 15 amino acids. V was cut by 0 bases and J by 3 bases, with 11 bases left in between. CDR3 bases: TGCAGTGCTAGAGAGGGGCGGTCAGACACCGGGGAGCTGTTTTTT. Protein sequence: CSAREGRSDTGELFF.

The chain employs TRBV13 and TRBJ2-1, with D hard to call. The CDR3 spans 12 residues. Trimming pared 0 bases from V and 8 bases from J, leaving 5 bases between. Per germline, CDR1 PRHDT and CDR2 FYEKMQ (reference sequence). The CDR3 DNA reads TGTGCCAGCAGCTTAGGCCCCGATGAGCAGTTCTTC. It yields the protein CASSLGPDEQFF.

CDR3 nucleotides: TGTGCCAGCAGGGGCGCTGGGGCCAACGTCCTGACTTTC. This gives the protein CASRGAGANVLTF. The chain uses TRBV6-5 and TRBJ2-6; D call uncertain. V was clipped by 6 bases and J by 2 bases, with 5 bases between them. Per germline, CDR1 MNHEY and CDR2 SVGAGI. The CDR3 has 13 residues.

Only a few counts were recorded for this clonotype. The J gene is TRBJ1-5, the V gene TRBV7-6, with D tentatively TRBD1 (6 bases). This CDR3 spans 14 amino acids. V lost 2 bases and J lost 7, with 12 bases in between. In germline, CDR1 is SGHVS, CDR2 FNYEAQ. This chain's CDR3 is CASSLSGQQQPQHF. CDR3 DNA: TGTGCCAGCAGCTTAAGTGGACAGCAACAGCCCCAGCATTTT.

The rearrangement links TRBV15 to TRBJ1-1; D is uncertain. CDR1 LNHNV and CDR2 YYDKDF come from the germline V gene (reference sequence). The germline V and J ends were trimmed by 4 bases and 0 bases, with 12 bases remaining between them. The CDR3 runs to 15 residues. The CDR3 region has the DNA TGTGCCACCAGCATAGCGGGAGGGCTGAACACTGAAGCTTTCTTT. As protein: CATSIAGGLNTEAFF.

The V gene is TRBV6-5, the J gene TRBJ1-2; no reliable D call. CDR1 and CDR2 from the germline V gene are MNHEY and SVGAGI. This CDR3 has 14 residues. The V end lost 8 bases, the J end lost 1 base, and 14 bases lay between the germline ends. The CDR3 DNA reads as TGTGCCAGCTCCCTGAGGGAGGGTAACTATGGCTACACCTTC. This encodes CASSLREGNYGYTF.

The chain is built from TRBV29-1 and TRBJ2-5, with D perhaps given as TRBD1 or TRBD2 (5 bases each). Looked up from germline, CDR1 is SQVTM and CDR2 is ANQGSEA. V was cut by 4 bases and J by 3 bases, with 12 bases left in between. This CDR3 is built from 13 residues. CDR3 region: CSVGGTNKETQYF. CDR3 DNA: TGCAGCGTTGGGGGGACGAATAAAGAGACCCAGTACTTC.

This clonotype was seen once. The genes are TRBV20-1 and TRBJ1-5, with TRBD1 matching over 7 bases. This CDR3 comprises 15 residues. Losses at the gene ends were 0 bases for V and 2 bases for J; bases not matched to a gene: 4. The germline V gene has CDR1 DFQATT and CDR2 SNEGSKA (reference sequence). CDR3 in DNA: TGCAGTGCTAGAGACAGGGGGACGGGCAATCAGCCCCAGCATTTT. It specifies CSARDRGTGNQPQHF.

This chain connects TRBV24-1 to TRBJ2-1; D is ambiguous. The length of the CDR3 is 17 residues. Germline values: CDR1 KGHDR, CDR2 SFDVKD. V gave up 3 bases and J gave up 1 base, with 15 bases separating them. For the CDR3, the DNA is TGTGCCACCAGTGATCCCCGTCAAGCTGGGTCCTACAATGAGCAGTTCTTC. Its protein product is CATSDPRQAGSYNEQFF.

V gene TRBV20-1 combines with J gene TRBJ2-5; possible D gene TRBD2, 5 bases. V shed 5 bases and J shed 5 bases, with 15 bases lying between them. The CDR3 has 13 amino acids. Germline lookup yields CDR1 DFQATT and CDR2 SNEGSKA (reference sequence). The CDR3 nucleotides are TGCAGTGCTTACCGGGTCGGGATGGAGACCCAGTACTTC. This sequence encodes CSAYRVGMETQYF.

This clonotype was seen a few times. The rearrangement uses TRBV4-1 and TRBJ2-5; TRBD1 might be the D (6 bases). The CDR3 consists of 15 residues. V lost 0 bases and J lost 5, with 13 bases in between. CDR1 and CDR2 from the germline V gene are MGHRA and YSYEKL. CDR3 residues: CASSQEDRPGETQYF. The CDR3 DNA reads TGCGCCAGCAGCCAAGAAGACAGGCCGGGGGAGACCCAGTACTTC.